These 26 T cell receptor beta chains share one sample of origin, sequenced in a study of Graves' ophthalmopathy and Graves' hyperthyroidism. TCR beta CDR3 regions were amplified from RNA transcripts. HTBI-primed RT-PCR formed the first round, and a multiplex PCR formed the second. TCRdb passed the multiplex PCR reads through MiXCR, listing each CDR3 protein once. The table shows about 160,000 distinct CDR3 sequences, with around 39% occurring only once. The specimen sequenced was peripheral blood. All receptors derive from a man aged 25-40 years with Graves' ophthalmopathy.

The chain couples TRBV29-1 to TRBJ2-5; D gene uncertain. Germline-derived CDR1 and CDR2 are SQVTM and ANQGSEA. Trimming stripped 5 bases from V and 5 bases from J, with 6 bases between. The CDR3 has 10 amino acids. CDR3 sequence: CSVRVETQYF. CDR3 bases: TGCAGCGTTAGGGTCGAGACCCAGTACTTC.

There are many counts of this clonotype. The chain combines TRBV9 with TRBJ2-5, with D unclear. CDR3 length: 11 residues. Germline CDR1 and CDR2: SGDLS and YYNGEE. Trimming stripped 0 bases from V and 12 bases from J, with 9 bases between. CDR3 nucleotide sequence: TGTGCCAGCAGCGTAGGGTACCTAGAGTACTTC. As protein: CASSVGYLEYF.

This clonotype was found a few times. This sequence joins TRBV6-2 or TRBV6-3 and TRBJ2-7, with D perhaps given as TRBD1 or TRBD2 (7 bases each). CDR3 length: 14 amino acids. The germline CDR1 and CDR2 sequences are MNHEY and SVGEGT. Trimming removed 5 bases from V and 3 bases from J, with 14 bases in between. The CDR3 nucleotides are TGTGCCAGCAGTGCCGACAGGGAGGGCTACGAGCAGTACTTC. Protein product: CASSADREGYEQYF.

The V call is TRBV25-1, the J call TRBJ1-1; D not resolved. Germline V gives CDR1 MGHDK, CDR2 SYGVNS. Trimming took off 5 bases at V and 0 bases at J, with 10 bases between the two ends. This CDR3 spans 14 amino acids. Here the CDR3 DNA reads TGTGCCAGCAGTAACCGGGCCATGAACACTGAAGCTTTCTTT. Encoded protein: CASSNRAMNTEAFF.

Many counts were recorded for this clonotype. This chain uses TRBV20-1 with TRBJ2-7, with D possibly matching TRBD1 (5 bases). Between the trimmed V and J ends, which lost 3 bases and 2 bases, there was a span of 14 bases. This CDR3 region has 14 residues. Germline V CDR1 and CDR2: DFQATT, SNEGSKA (reference sequence). The CDR3 loop is CSASSARAPYEQYF. CDR3 DNA sequence: TGCAGTGCTAGTTCGGCCAGGGCTCCCTACGAGCAGTACTTC.

This clonotype has just a few counts. This chain joins TRBV7-2 and TRBJ2-7, with 9 nucleotides matching TRBD1. The V gene's germline CDR1 is SGHTA and CDR2 FQGNSA. V trimming: 3 bases; J trimming: 6 bases; junction bases outside the gene matches: 12. The CDR3 is 16 amino acids. The CDR3 reads CASSFWEGQGGGEQYF. The CDR3, as DNA: TGTGCCAGCAGCTTCTGGGAGGGACAGGGAGGGGGCGAGCAGTACTTC. The whole variable domain, remainder taken from reference TRBV7-2 and TRBJ2-7, is GAGVSQSPSNKVTEKGKDVELRCDPISGHTALYWYRQSLGQGLEFLIYFQGNSAPDKSGLPSDRFSAERTGGSVSTLTIQRTQQEDSAVYLCASSFWEGQGGGEQYFGPGTRLTVT.

This chain links TRBV6-5 with TRBJ1-1; possible D gene TRBD1, 5 bases. The V and J ends lost 8 bases and 7 bases respectively, with 17 bases between them. The V gene's germline CDR1 is MNHEY and CDR2 SVGAGI. CDR3 length: 13 amino acids. The CDR3 sequence is CASVSLRGLEAFF. The CDR3 region has the DNA TGTGCCAGCGTTTCCCTCCGGGGCCTTGAAGCTTTCTTT.

This clonotype was seen at least ten times. This chain links TRBV14 with TRBJ2-5; the D is unclear. The V gene lost 1 base and the J gene lost 2 bases, with 8 bases spanning the gap. Looked up from germline, CDR1 is SGHDN and CDR2 is FVKESK. CDR3 length: 14 residues. CDR3 in DNA: TGTGCCAGCAGCCAAGCTCACAGACAAGAGACCCAGTACTTC. Protein sequence: CASSQAHRQETQYF.

Here the CDR3 reads CATSEDRGTNYEQYF. The CDR3 nucleotides read TGTGCCACCAGTGAGGACAGGGGTACCAACTACGAGCAGTACTTC. The J gene is TRBJ2-7, the V gene TRBV24-1; 9 bases are a match to TRBD1. Germline assignment: CDR1 KGHDR and CDR2 SFDVKD. This CDR3 is built from 15 residues. V lost 4 bases, J lost 3 bases, and 6 bases stayed unmatched.

In this sample, this clonotype turned up many times. The V call is TRBV5-1, the J call TRBJ2-7; 9 bases match TRBD1. The CDR3 spans 14 residues. Per the germline V gene, CDR1 is SGHRS and CDR2 is YFSETQ. The V and J ends lost 4 bases and 0 bases, in that order; junction bases with no gene match: 2. The chain's CDR3 is CASSAGQGSYEQYF. The CDR3 DNA sequence: TGCGCCAGCAGCGCGGGACAGGGCTCCTACGAGCAGTACTTC.

This clonotype has only a few counts. The J gene is TRBJ1-5, the V gene TRBV7-8; possible D gene TRBD1, 5 bases. The germline CDR1 and CDR2 sequences are SGHVS and FQNEAQ. The V end lost 2 bases, the J end lost 2 bases, and 13 bases lay between the germline ends. The length of the CDR3 is 16 residues. The CDR3 DNA reads as TGTGCCAGCAGCTTACGGGACCCCGGAGGCAATCAGCCCCAGCATTTT. Its protein product is CASSLRDPGGNQPQHF. Using reference TRBV7-8 and TRBJ1-5 for the parts outside the CDR3, the full variable domain is GAGVSQSPRYKVAKRGQDVALRCDPISGHVSLFWYQQALGQGPEFLTYFQNEAQLDKSGLPSDRFFAERPEGSVSTLKIQRTQQEDSAVYLCASSLRDPGGNQPQHFGDGTRLSIL.

Ten or more counts support this clonotype. This rearrangement joins TRBV11-3 to TRBJ2-7; unclear D gene. The CDR3 has 14 residues. Germline lookup yields CDR1 SGHNT and CDR2 YENEEA. V was trimmed by 3 bases and J by 0 bases, leaving 9 bases between them. CDR3 nucleotide sequence: TGTGCCAGCAGCTTGGACGCCCCCTCCTACGAGCAGTACTTC. Amino acids: CASSLDAPSYEQYF.

Ten or more counts support this clonotype. The rearrangement uses TRBV12-3 or TRBV12-4 and TRBJ2-7, with TRBD1 matching 9 bases. V dropped 4 bases and J dropped 6; count of bases not matched to a gene: 4. The CDR3 runs 13 residues. The CDR3, as DNA: TGTGCCAGCAGTTCCGGGACAGGGATCGAGCAGTACTTC. Its protein is CASSSGTGIEQYF.

This chain links TRBV6-2 or TRBV6-3 with TRBJ2-5, with D tentatively TRBD2 (6 bases). The germline gives CDR1 MNHEY, CDR2 SVGEGT. CDR3 length: 16 amino acids. The V end lost 2 bases, the J end lost 4 bases, and 17 bases lay between the germline ends. The CDR3, as DNA: TGTGCCAGCAGTTACGGATCCGGGGGACCCAGAGAGACCCAGTACTTC. Encoded protein: CASSYGSGGPRETQYF.

This clonotype was seen ten or more times. The chain joins TRBV28 to TRBJ1-2, with TRBD1 identical over 9 bases. Per germline, CDR1 MDHEN and CDR2 SYDVKM. CDR3 size: 13 residues. Trimming removed 3 bases from V and 8 bases from J; junction bases left unmatched: 4. CDR3 loop: CASSLGTGKGYTF. DNA of the CDR3: TGTGCCAGCAGTTTGGGGACAGGGAAGGGCTACACCTTC.

This clonotype was counted ten times or more. V and J are TRBV19 and TRBJ2-7; 9 bases are shared with TRBD1. Germline V gives CDR1 LNHDA, CDR2 SQIVND (reference sequence). The trim removed 7 bases at V and 3 bases at J, leaving 7 bases unmatched. The CDR3 runs to 14 residues. CDR3 residues: CASTPGTGLYEQYF. The CDR3, as DNA: TGTGCCAGTACCCCCGGGACAGGGCTCTACGAGCAGTACTTC.

J is TRBJ2-7 and V is TRBV7-2; D gene ambiguous. From germline, CDR1 is SGHTA and CDR2 FQGNSA. This CDR3 has 15 residues. Deletions cut 2 bases from V and 3 bases from J, with 14 bases between. CDR3 in DNA: TGTGCCAGCAGCTTACTGACCCTCCCAGACTACGAGCAGTACTTC. The encoded protein is CASSLLTLPDYEQYF.

This clonotype was found once. V gene TRBV7-2 combines with J gene TRBJ2-7, with D hard to call. The germline V gene encodes CDR1 SGHTA and CDR2 FQGNSA. Trimming pared 1 base from V and 2 bases from J, leaving 6 bases between. The CDR3 spans 13 residues. CDR3 protein: CASSLVWPYEQYF. CDR3 DNA sequence: TGTGCCAGCAGCTTAGTATGGCCCTACGAGCAGTACTTC.

V is TRBV7-9 and J is TRBJ2-5; D not resolved. V gave up 7 bases and J gave up 0 bases, with 9 bases separating them. From germline, CDR1 is SEHNR and CDR2 FQNEAQ (reference sequence). The CDR3 runs to 13 residues. This CDR3 is CASNQEYQETQYF. The CDR3 DNA is TGTGCCAGCAACCAAGAGTACCAAGAGACCCAGTACTTC.

The V and J genes are TRBV6-2 or TRBV6-3 and TRBJ2-2; 11 bases are a match to TRBD1. Germline V gene data show CDR1 as MNHEY and CDR2 as SVGEGT. Unmatched junction bases numbered 14, after V lost 4 bases and J lost 7 bases. The CDR3 covers 18 residues. In nucleotides, the CDR3 is TGTGCCAGCAGTTCCCCATTGTGGACAGGGGGCGAAGGCGGGGAGCTGTTTTTT. Protein product: CASSSPLWTGGEGGELFF.

This clonotype is medium-sized (0.01 to 0.1%) within its sample. The CDR3 here is CASIPGQGGYEQYF. In DNA, the CDR3 is TGTGCCAGCATCCCCGGACAGGGAGGCTACGAGCAGTACTTC. V gene TRBV6-5 combines with J gene TRBJ2-7, with 8 nucleotides matching TRBD1. Germline assignment: CDR1 MNHEY and CDR2 SVGAGI. The CDR3 runs 14 residues. The V and J ends lost 7 bases and 3 bases, in that order; junction bases with no gene match: 8.

This chain uses TRBV6-2 or TRBV6-3 with TRBJ2-7; maybe TRBD2 (6 bases). The CDR3 length is 16 residues. CDR1 is MNHEY and CDR2 is SVGEGT in the germline V gene. V shed 2 bases and J shed 0 bases, with 14 bases lying between them. The CDR3 loop reads CASSYGLARYSYEQYF. The DNA for the CDR3 is TGTGCCAGCAGTTACGGGCTAGCGAGATACTCCTACGAGCAGTACTTC.

This clonotype was detected many times. This chain uses TRBV9 with TRBJ2-7; 7 bases are a match to TRBD1. This CDR3 has 14 residues. The junction had 4 bases not matched to a gene; V was cut back by 1 base and J by 3 bases. The germline CDR1 and CDR2 sequences are SGDLS and YYNGEE. The CDR3 is CASSVIAGGYEQYF. The CDR3, as DNA: TGTGCCAGCAGCGTAATTGCAGGGGGCTACGAGCAGTACTTC.

V and J are TRBV7-8 and TRBJ1-5; the D is unclear. This CDR3 has 15 amino acids. Looked up from germline, CDR1 is SGHVS and CDR2 is FQNEAQ. The germline V and J ends were trimmed by 4 bases and 4 bases, with 14 bases remaining between them. The CDR3 DNA is TGTGCCAGCAGCTCCGGATTGCCGACAAATCAGCCCCAGCATTTT. Its protein product is CASSSGLPTNQPQHF.

This clonotype was counted many times. The rearrangement joins TRBV6-2 or TRBV6-3 to TRBJ2-7; D possibly corresponds to TRBD1 (6 bases). CDR1 is MNHEY, CDR2 SVGEGT, per germline. This CDR3 comprises 13 residues. The V and J ends lost 7 bases and 5 bases respectively, with 15 bases between them. DNA for the CDR3: TGTGCCAGCACCGAACCACAGGGTAACGAGCAGTACTTC. It encodes CASTEPQGNEQYF.

CDR3 DNA sequence: TGCGCCAGCAGTGGGACAGAGGCACAGCCCCAGCATTTT. Its translation is CASSGTEAQPQHF. The J gene is TRBJ1-5, the V gene TRBV10-2; D is perhaps TRBD1 (6 bases). V gave up 4 bases and J gave up 7 bases, with 11 bases separating them. Per the germline V gene, CDR1 is WSHSY and CDR2 is SAAADI. The length of the CDR3 is 13 residues.